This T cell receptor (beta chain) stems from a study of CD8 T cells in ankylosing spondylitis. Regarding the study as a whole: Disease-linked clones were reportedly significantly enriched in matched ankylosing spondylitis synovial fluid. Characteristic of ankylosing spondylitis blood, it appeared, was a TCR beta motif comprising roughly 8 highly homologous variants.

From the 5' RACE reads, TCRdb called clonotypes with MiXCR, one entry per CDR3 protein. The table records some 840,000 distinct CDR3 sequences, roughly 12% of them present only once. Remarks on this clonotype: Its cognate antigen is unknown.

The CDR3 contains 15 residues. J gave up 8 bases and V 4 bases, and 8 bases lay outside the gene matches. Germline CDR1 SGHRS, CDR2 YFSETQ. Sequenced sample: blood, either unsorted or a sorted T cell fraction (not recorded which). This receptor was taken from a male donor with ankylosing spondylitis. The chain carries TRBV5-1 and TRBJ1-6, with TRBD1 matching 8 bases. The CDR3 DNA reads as TGCGCCAGCAGCCCGCCGGGACAGGAACATTCACCCCTCCACTTT. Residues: CASSPPGQEHSPLHF.